This passage covers 17 T cell receptor beta chains from one sample sequenced in a study of shared clonotypes between healthy human individuals. The method was immunoSEQ multiplex PCR; TCRdb's version includes in-frame clones alone and lacks a portion of them. The data contain 850,000 to 1,200,000 clones, about 80% of them seen just once; the ten biggest clones take up about 1.5%. What was sequenced was memory CD4+ T cells sorted from blood. The subset: CD45RA-negative fraction. Receptors were obtained from a man younger than 35 in good health.

CDR3 nucleotides: TGTGCCAGCAGTGTATCCGGGACAGCATATAATTCACCCCTCCACTTT. It codes for CASSVSGTAYNSPLHF. The chain recombines TRBV28 with TRBJ1-6, with 7 positions matching TRBD1. Germline V gene data show CDR1 as MDHEN and CDR2 as SYDVKM. The CDR3 has 16 amino acids. The V and J ends lost 5 bases and 4 bases, in that order; junction bases with no gene match: 8. The full variable domain, its missing parts supplied by reference TRBV28 and TRBJ1-6, is DVKVTQSSRYLVKRTGEKVFLECVQDMDHENMFWYRQDPGLGLRLIYFSYDVKMKEKGDIPEGYSVSREKKERFSLILESASTNQTSMYLCASSVSGTAYNSPLHFGNGTRLTVT.

V usage is TRBV19 and J usage is TRBJ2-1; 10 bases fit TRBD1. The CDR3 runs to 17 residues. The V gene's germline CDR1 is LNHDA and CDR2 SQIVND (reference sequence). Trimming removed 5 bases from V and 0 bases from J; junction bases left unmatched: 7. The CDR3 spells CASSSRGQGRSYNEQFF. CDR3 in DNA: TGTGCCAGTAGTTCAAGGGGACAGGGGCGCTCCTACAATGAGCAGTTCTTC.

Regarding this clone: The junction departs from germline at one end; a sequencing error may be responsible. Different DNA sequences within this sample yield the same CDR3. The chain recombines TRBV2 with TRBJ1-2; 7 bases fit TRBD1. The CDR3 covers 13 residues. Germline V lookup: CDR1 SNHLY, CDR2 FYNNEI. CDR3 protein: CASSGDRNYGYTF. CDR3 coding DNA: TGTGCCAGTAGTGGGGACAGAAACTATGGCTACACCTTC.

This sequence joins TRBV10-2 and TRBJ2-7; the match to TRBD1 covers 11 bases. V dropped 7 bases and J dropped 1; count of bases not matched to a gene: 15. CDR1 is WSHSY, CDR2 SAAADI, per germline. The CDR3 sequence is 18 residues long. CDR3 nucleotide sequence: TGCGCCAGCACCCCGACTCAAACCGGGACAGGGGGTTCCTACGAGCAGTACTTC. It encodes CASTPTQTGTGGSYEQYF.

The rearrangement joins TRBV9 to TRBJ2-3, with 9 bases lining up with TRBD1. CDR1 and CDR2 (germline): SGDLS, YYNGEE. This CDR3 contains 17 residues. Trimming at V came to 4 bases and at J to 6 bases, leaving 15 bases not matched to a gene. DNA of the CDR3: TGTGCCAGCAGCCCTCGTCCCGGGACAGGGTCAAGGGATACGCAGTATTTT. Protein sequence: CASSPRPGTGSRDTQYF.

On this clone: At the DNA level, this CDR3 is encoded by other sequences in the same sample as well. This chain links TRBV18 with TRBJ2-3; 9 bases agree with TRBD2. After removal of 2 bases from V and 2 bases from J, the junction contained 5 bases not matched to a gene. The CDR3 has 16 amino acids. CDR1 and CDR2 (germline): KGHSH, LQKENI. CDR3 residues: CASSPRASGATDTQYF. The CDR3 DNA is TGTGCCAGCTCACCAAGGGCTAGCGGGGCCACAGATACGCAGTATTTT.

Regarding this clone: Other DNA sequences in the same sample also yield this CDR3. The CDR3 DNA reads as TGTGCCTGGAGTGGGGGCCTGCAAGAGACCCAGTACTTC. This gives the protein CAWSGGLQETQYF. The genes are TRBV30 and TRBJ2-5, with a tentative D call TRBD1 (5 bases). In germline, CDR1 is GTSNPN, CDR2 SVGIG (reference sequence). The CDR3 runs to 13 residues. V lost 1 base, J lost 2 bases, and 8 bases lay in between. The whole variable domain, filled in from reference TRBV30 and TRBJ2-5, reads SQTIHQWPATLVQPVGSPLSLECTVEGTSNPNLYWYRQAAGRGLQLLFYSVGIGQISSEVPQNLSASRPQDRQFILSSKKLLLSDSGFYLCAWSGGLQETQYFGPGTRLLVL.

This rearrangement joins TRBV10-2 to TRBJ2-3; D is perhaps TRBD2 (7 bases). The CDR3 length is 13 residues. Germline V gene sequence: CDR1 WSHSY, CDR2 SAAADI. V lost 3 bases, J lost 8 bases, and 12 bases lay in between. In DNA form, the CDR3 reads TGCGCCAGCAGTGAACAGGGAGGGGGTACGCAGTATTTT. The encoded protein is CASSEQGGGTQYF.

The genes are TRBV27 and TRBJ1-2, with 9 bases aligning to TRBD1. Germline assignment: CDR1 MNHEY and CDR2 SMNVEV (reference sequence). With V trimmed by 6 bases and J by 8 bases, 7 bases remained unmatched. CDR3 length equals 13 residues. CDR3 coding DNA: TGTGCCAGCAGCCGACAGGGGGGGCAGGGCTACACCTTC. Protein: CASSRQGGQGYTF.

The chain employs TRBV9 and TRBJ2-7; either TRBD1 or TRBD2 may supply D (5 bases each). The CDR3 sequence is 15 residues long. The V end lost 4 bases, the J end lost 2 bases, and 16 bases lay between the germline ends. Looked up from germline, CDR1 is SGDLS and CDR2 is YYNGEE. The CDR3 loop reads CASSPGWTPAYEQYF. The CDR3 DNA sequence: TGTGCCAGCAGCCCGGGGTGGACACCGGCCTACGAGCAGTACTTC.

This clone has just a few counts. The chain recombines TRBV7-9 with TRBJ1-5; no clear D gene. The CDR3 is 13 amino acids. V was shortened by 2 bases and J by 8 bases, with 10 bases between the two germline ends. Per the germline V gene, CDR1 is SEHNR and CDR2 is FQNEAQ (reference sequence). The chain's CDR3 is CASSLSGNKPQHF. CDR3 DNA: TGTGCCAGCAGCTTATCCGGTAATAAGCCCCAGCATTTT.

V usage is TRBV21-1 and J usage is TRBJ1-4; no check of the table's D call, TRBD1, against the DNA was made. TRBV21-1 is noted as a pseudogene. This CDR3 has 17 amino acids. CDR3 in amino acids: CASSKGDGTGACEKLFF. The CDR3 nucleotides read TGTGCCAGCAGCAAAGGGGACGGGACAGGGGCGTGTGAAAAACTGTTTTTT.

The gene calls are TRBV4-1 and TRBJ2-1; 9 nucleotides match TRBD2. Germline CDR1 and CDR2: MGHRA and YSYEKL. The CDR3 has 16 residues. The J segment lost 6 bases and the V segment lost 3 bases, leaving 9 bases of the junction unmatched. CDR3 protein: CASSHAAGGTPNEQFF. The CDR3 DNA is TGCGCCAGCAGCCACGCGGCGGGAGGGACCCCCAATGAGCAGTTCTTC.

The chain is built from TRBV11-2 and TRBJ2-7; unclear D gene. CDR1 and CDR2 (germline): SGHAT, FQNNGV. This CDR3 has 14 amino acids. V was cut by 1 base and J by 3 bases, with 10 bases left in between. CDR3 coding DNA: TGTGCCAGCAGCTTAGTTTTTTCGGACTACGAGCAGTACTTC. Its translation: CASSLVFSDYEQYF.

This clone was detected a few times. This could be a read error, since a much larger clone is one nucleotide away. Other DNA sequences of this sample code for an identical CDR3. The chain recombines TRBV5-4 with TRBJ1-1, with no clear D. This CDR3 comprises 13 residues. The germline V gene encodes CDR1 SGHNT and CDR2 YYREEE (reference sequence). V was pared by 0 bases and J by 1 base, with 4 bases between. CDR3 sequence reads: CASSLGENTEAFF. DNA of the CDR3: TGTGCCAGCAGCTTGGGGGAGAACACTGAAGCTTTCTTT.

The rearrangement links TRBV15 to TRBJ2-5; possibly TRBD1 or TRBD2 for D (5 bases each). V lost 1 base and J lost 3, with 12 bases in between. The CDR3 is 15 residues long. Germline V gives CDR1 LNHNV, CDR2 YYDKDF (reference sequence). CDR3: CATSRGRGREETQYF. The CDR3 bases are TGTGCCACCAGCAGAGGTCGGGGCCGAGAAGAGACCCAGTACTTC. Filled out from reference TRBV15 and TRBJ2-5, the complete variable domain reads DAMVIQNPRYQVTQFGKPVTLSCSQTLNHNVMYWYQQKSSQAPKLLFHYYDKDFNNEADTPDNFQSRRPNTSFCFLDIRSPGLGDTAMYLCATSRGRGREETQYFGPGTRLLVL.

The V gene is TRBV28, the J gene TRBJ1-4; D is possibly TRBD1 (6 bases). The CDR3 extends over 16 amino acids. CDR1 and CDR2 from the germline V gene are MDHEN and SYDVKM. V lost 4 bases and J 0 bases, leaving 12 bases between the germline ends. Written as DNA, the CDR3 is TGTGCCAGCAGTTCCCTGGGGGCAGCAACTAATGAAAAACTGTTTTTT. It translates to CASSSLGAATNEKLFF.